This T cell receptor (beta chain) was obtained from a study of radiotherapy plus CTLA-4 blockade in lung cancer. About the research overall: Among all patients, 15% to 20% showed objective responses, while about 34% had disease control. Broader study findings: Early clonal dynamics of blood T cells, together with interferon-beta, were reported as the best response predictor. Clones derived from tumor TCRs expanded in blood after radiotherapy plus ipilimumab.

With respect to this clone: Its antigen is as yet unknown.

Germline CDR1 is MNHEY and CDR2 is SVGAGI. The V and J ends lost 6 bases and 4 bases respectively, with 15 bases between them. The CDR3 totals 14 residues. Ipilimumab-mediated CTLA-4 blockade plus focal radiation was given to patients having chemo-refractory metastatic non-small-cell lung cancer. Sequencing used immunoSEQ multiplex PCR; TCRdb keeps in-frame clones, though not all of them. The table lists tens of thousands of clones, around 80% of them singletons, with 7.1% in the top ten. The material was peripheral blood, obtained from a patient treated with radiotherapy plus ipilimumab. The clonotype comes from a human donor with non-small cell lung cancer who had a complete response to radiotherapy plus ipilimumab. The V and J genes are TRBV6-5 and TRBJ1-1; no clear D gene. The DNA of the CDR3 is TGTGCCAGCAGCCCGGTCGGACGGACCACTGAAGCTTTCTTT. Its protein is CASSPVGRTTEAFF.